The 6 T cell receptor beta chains given below trace back to one sample, sequenced in a study of blood T cell repertoires in COVID-19. Sequencing was performed with immunoSEQ multiplex PCR; in TCRdb, only in-frame clones are kept and a portion is missing. The sample shows roughly 320,000 clones, approximately 85% of them seen only once. The sample was peripheral blood. The receptors derive from a human donor in a cohort sampled during active COVID-19.

The gene calls are TRBV18 and TRBJ1-1; D may be TRBD1 (6 bases). Trimming took 2 bases from V and 3 from J, leaving 7 bases between them. The germline CDR1 and CDR2 sequences are KGHSH and LQKENI. The CDR3 length is 13 residues. CDR3 amino acids: CASSPKGDTEAFF. CDR3 DNA: TGTGCCAGCTCACCAAAGGGGGACACTGAAGCTTTCTTT.

The rearrangement joins TRBV19 to TRBJ1-1; D may be TRBD1 (6 bases). The V end lost 4 bases, the J end lost 7 bases, and 13 bases lay between the germline ends. From germline, CDR1 is LNHDA and CDR2 SQIVND (reference sequence). This CDR3 comprises 13 residues. The CDR3 here is CASSTQSRGEAFF. CDR3 sequence (DNA): TGTGCCAGTAGTACCCAATCCAGGGGTGAAGCTTTCTTT.

Ten or more counts support this clone. This chain joins TRBV6-1 and TRBJ1-2; possible D gene TRBD1, 6 bases. Germline CDR1 and CDR2: MNHNS and SASEGT. This CDR3 region has 13 residues. V was pared by 1 base and J by 7 bases, with 10 bases between. The CDR3 sequence is CASSEGTVRGYTF. CDR3 sequence (DNA): TGTGCCAGCAGTGAAGGGACAGTTCGTGGCTACACCTTC.

This sequence joins TRBV11-1 and TRBJ2-7; 9 nucleotides agree with TRBD1. The CDR3 length is 16 residues. Germline-derived CDR1 and CDR2 are SGHAT and FQDESV (reference sequence). Trimming removed 6 bases from V and 1 base from J; junction bases left unmatched: 10. Here the CDR3 reads CASRPGGQGLSYEQYF. Written as DNA, the CDR3 is TGTGCCAGCAGGCCAGGTGGACAGGGGTTGTCCTACGAGCAGTACTTC.

The genes are TRBV27 and TRBJ1-6; TRBD1 agrees at 9 bases. V shed 5 bases, J shed 9 bases, and the junction held 8 bases outside the gene matches. The CDR3 sequence is 15 residues long. Germline CDR1 is MNHEY and CDR2 is SMNVEV (reference sequence). The CDR3: CASSTYRGQGSPLHF. CDR3 in DNA: TGTGCCAGCAGTACCTACAGGGGGCAAGGTTCACCCCTCCACTTT.

The chain employs TRBV19 and TRBJ2-1; 7 nucleotides line up with TRBD2. The V gene end was trimmed by 6 bases and the J gene end by 8 bases; junction bases not matched to a gene: 7. Germline CDR1 LNHDA, CDR2 SQIVND (reference sequence). The CDR3 loop spans 13 amino acids. DNA for the CDR3: TGTGCCAGTAGGAGCCGGGGGGAAGATGAGCAGTTCTTC. It codes for CASRSRGEDEQFF.